These 5 T cell receptor beta chains came from one sample sequenced in a study of identical twins (dated by TCRdb to the mid-2010s). The library was obtained by 5' RACE. Instrument on record: Illumina HiSeq 2000. TCRdb ran its own pipeline on the public reads, namely fastp trimming at Q25 and MiXCR clone calling, and kept in-frame beta chains. Each CDR3 protein gets just one entry, which takes the most common genes and DNA from the rows behind it. For this sample the table gives approximately 670,000 distinct CDR3 sequences, of which around 5.7% were detected only once. The ten largest clones represent around 1.9% of the sample. Source material: naive T cells sorted from blood. This specimen's cell subset or site label, per the study, means: cells isolated with a human naive T-cell isolation kit. These receptors were collected from a man aged 18 to 30 in good health.

This clonotype occurred many times. V and J are TRBV10-3 and TRBJ2-2; no firm D call. Trimming pared 5 bases from V and 6 bases from J, leaving 13 bases between. The V gene's germline CDR1 is ENHRY and CDR2 SYGVKD. The CDR3 has 14 residues. The CDR3 is CAISSNPGSGELFF. DNA for the CDR3: TGTGCCATCAGTAGCAACCCTGGATCCGGGGAGCTGTTTTTT.

There are a few counts of this clonotype. The V call is TRBV5-1, the J call TRBJ1-3; D is unresolved. Trimming left V 2 bases short and J 0 bases short, with 9 bases between. The length of the CDR3 is 15 residues. The V gene's germline CDR1 is SGHRS and CDR2 YFSETQ. CDR3 amino acids: CASSFGRDSGNTIYF. For the CDR3, the DNA is TGCGCCAGCAGCTTTGGCAGAGACTCTGGAAACACCATATATTTT. Variable domain in full (rest from reference TRBV5-1 and TRBJ1-3): KAGVTQTPRYLIKTRGQQVTLSCSPISGHRSVSWYQQTPGQGLQFLFEYFSETQRNKGNFPGRFSGRQFSNSRSEMNVSTLELGDSALYLCASSFGRDSGNTIYFGEGSWLTVV.

The gene calls are TRBV6-2 or TRBV6-3 and TRBJ2-2, with 8 positions matching TRBD1. V was pared by 9 bases and J by 6 bases, with 3 bases of the junction left unmatched. This CDR3 spans 12 amino acids. Germline CDR1 and CDR2: MNHEY and SVGEGT. Written as DNA, the CDR3 is TGTGCCAGTGACAGGGGCGCCGGGGAGCTGTTTTTT. This gives the protein CASDRGAGELFF.

The table lists this clonotype with many counts. The chain has TRBV12-3 or TRBV12-4 and TRBJ1-1; D not certain. The CDR3 covers 12 residues. V lost 6 bases, J lost 3 bases, and 8 bases lay in between. CDR3 region: CASSPQDTEAFF. The CDR3 DNA reads TGTGCCAGCAGCCCGCAGGACACTGAAGCTTTCTTT.

This chain joins TRBV7-3 and TRBJ2-2, with TRBD1 as a possible D gene (5 bases). The V and J ends lost 4 bases and 5 bases respectively, with 23 bases between them. Germline V lookup: CDR1 SGHTA, CDR2 FQGTGA. CDR3 size: 18 residues. The CDR3 DNA reads TGTGCCAGCAGCTCCCGTCCGGACACGAGAGGAAGGACCGGGGAGCTGTTTTTT. Protein: CASSSRPDTRGRTGELFF.